This T cell receptor (beta chain) came from a study of T cell responses to AZD1222 COVID-19 vaccine. Regarding the study as a whole: The donor group comprised mostly white British people and more females; the analysis possibly underestimated clonal diversity. Unmutated variant regions reportedly attract nearly half of all spike-specific TCRs.

As regards this clone: As yet, its antigen is unknown.

The repertoire was sequenced with immunoSEQ multiplex PCR; TCRdb's copy has only in-frame clones and lacks some. The repertoire consists of 95,000 to 150,000 clones, with approximately 88% occurring once and the leading ten covering approximately 3.5%. The sequences come from peripheral blood, collected on day 0 of AZD1222 vaccination. The receptor was isolated from an adult in good health.

CDR3 protein: CASSANSGSGYTF. The CDR3 region has the DNA TGTGCCAGCAGCGCGAACAGCGGATCGGGCTACACCTTC. The chain is built from TRBV7-2 and TRBJ1-2, with D unclear. This CDR3 is built from 13 residues. V gave up 5 bases and J gave up 8 bases, with 15 bases separating them. Looked up from germline, CDR1 is SGHTA and CDR2 is FQGNSA.